This T cell receptor beta chain was recovered during a study of early T cells in non-severe SARS-CoV-2 infection (dated by TCRdb to 2020 to 2022). Regarding the research as a whole: Because TCR sequencing relied on bulk RNA taken from unsorted whole blood, pairing of alpha and beta chains was not possible. What the research found in general, with its limitations: VDJdb matching was skewed toward anti-spike CD8 responses and likely underestimated virus-specific expansions, missing private and CD4 specificities.

The library was built by means of 5' RACE. The sequencer was a NextSeq 500. To correct for sequencing error and PCR bias, the TCR library protocol tagged individual cDNA molecules with unique molecular identifiers. TCR alpha and beta chains were both sequenced, and the abundances of alpha and beta sequences in each sample were closely correlated with each other. The original methods were these. Decombinator V4 was used to annotate TCR sequences for V gene, J gene and CDR3. Expanded TCRs were defined as changing significantly between any two time points under a Poisson model with p below 0.0001. TCR abundances were normalised to the total number of TCRs sequenced in each sample and reported as counts per million. MAIT TCRs were defined by TRAV1-2 paired with TRAJ12, TRAJ20 or TRAJ33, and iNKT TCRs by TRAV10 paired with TRAJ18. A search of VDJdb, accessed on 1 November 2021, was run for TCRs annotated to CMV, EBV and SARS-CoV-2, with TCRs annotated for multiple antigens excluded. TCRdb cleaned the public reads at Q25 with fastp, built clones with MiXCR and kept in-frame beta chains. Rows are combined by CDR3 protein, so each entry shows the most common genes and DNA. TCRdb's processing, not the authors', yielded these V and J calls. The sample contains 20,000 to 30,000 distinct CDR3 sequences, around 4% of them found a single time. The ten biggest clones cover 4% to 4.5% of the sample.

This clonotype has only a few counts. The target of this receptor is not known. No clone much larger than this one lies a single base away; base qualities are absent. V lost 0 bases and J lost 3 bases; the stretch between them is 13 bases long. Including the terminal cysteine and phenylalanine, the CDR3 comprises 15 residues. The read is trimmed to its CDR3 DNA, 45 bases read in frame from base 1. The germline V gene (reference sequence) supplies CDR1 SGHNT and CDR2 YYREEE. The study was a case-control design nested within a healthcare worker cohort in London, UK, with weekly nasopharyngeal swab PCR tests and blood sampling. Healthcare workers were recruited between 23 and 31 March 2020, during the week of the UK lockdown, and were followed weekly for up to roughly 16 weeks.

The specimen sequenced was whole blood. This clonotype originated in an adult who was a healthcare worker with PCR-confirmed SARS-CoV-2 infection or an uninfected control (not recorded which). The chain links TRBV5-4 with TRBJ2-7; a weak D assignment points to TRBD1 (5 bases agree). In nucleotide form, the sequence is TGTGCCAGCAGCTTGGCAACAGGTTTCCGCTACGAGCAGTACTTC. It encodes CASSLATGFRYEQYF.